This T cell receptor beta chain was sequenced during a study of identical twins. Whole-study results and caveats: Abundant beta clonotypes from cord blood bore fewer insertions; memory repertoires lacked this pattern.

Worth noting for this clonotype: As yet, its antigen is unknown.

Each CDR3 protein is one row after TCRdb ran MiXCR on the 5' RACE reads. This table holds about 330,000 distinct CDR3 sequences, 9% to 15% found once. Healthy Caucasians were all of the donors. The V gene's germline CDR1 is MGHDK and CDR2 SYGVNS. V lost 3 bases to trimming and J lost 0 bases; unmatched junction nucleotides: 8. The length of the CDR3 is 18 residues. The same sample was also used in a study of yellow fever vaccine responses in identical twins.

V usage is TRBV25-1 and J usage is TRBJ2-2, with 9 bases matching TRBD2. The source is a woman aged 18 to 35 in good health. Specimen: CD8+ T cells sorted from blood. The CDR3 DNA sequence: TGTGCCAGCAGTGACCCGAGACTAGCGGAGGCGAACACCGGGGAGCTGTTTTTT. The encoded protein is CASSDPRLAEANTGELFF. The full variable domain, rest sourced from reference TRBV25-1 and TRBJ2-2, is EADIYQTPRYLVIGTGKKITLECSQTMGHDKMYWYQQDPGMELHLIHYSYGVNSTEKGDLSSESTVSRIRTEHFPLTLESARPSHTSQYLCASSDPRLAEANTGELFFGEGSRLTVL.